The entry below gives a single T cell receptor beta chain sequence along with its context. This table comes from immunoSEQ multiplex PCR, and its TCRdb copy is limited to in-frame clones, with some not included. The profile shows under 850,000 clones, around nine tenths of them singletons. Germline assignment: CDR1 SNHLY and CDR2 FYNNEI. The CDR3 extends over 18 amino acids. V gave up 0 bases and J gave up 0 bases; unmatched junction bases: 8. The data stem from a study of shared T cell receptors in the human thymus. These data were also reused for a study on human thymus T cells. Per that paper: Gene usage (both V and J) appeared biased in thymic and blood repertoires.

The source is a boy under two years old with a congenital heart defect. The rearrangement links TRBV2 to TRBJ2-3; 8 bases line up with TRBD2. Sequenced: thymocytes. The CDR3 spells CASSEALDSGASTDTQYF. CDR3 coding DNA: TGTGCCAGCAGTGAAGCGCTGGATAGCGGGGCCAGCACAGATACGCAGTATTTT.